The 21 T cell receptor beta chains reported below all come from one sample, sequenced in a study of cytomegalovirus exposure and HLA in healthy donors. Here immunoSEQ multiplex PCR was the method, and the copy in TCRdb shows in-frame clones only, minus some. In the table there are more than 95,000 clones, about 96% of which are singletons. Sequencing was done on a sample of PBMCs. These receptors all come from a man between 18 and 35 years old in good health and CMV-seronegative.

The chain joins TRBV9 to TRBJ1-4, with D tentatively TRBD1 (6 bases). Trimming removed 2 bases from V and 7 bases from J, with 15 bases in between. This CDR3 comprises 15 residues. Germline lookup yields CDR1 SGDLS and CDR2 YYNGEE. This chain's CDR3 is CASSVGQGQGEKLFF. The CDR3 nucleotides are TGTGCCAGCAGCGTGGGGCAGGGACAAGGTGAAAAACTGTTTTTT.

V and J are TRBV20-1 and TRBJ1-1; a weak D match, TRBD1 (5 bases). V was trimmed by 5 bases and J by 3 bases, leaving 7 bases between them. CDR1 DFQATT and CDR2 SNEGSKA come from the germline V gene (reference sequence). The CDR3 runs to 11 residues. The DNA for the CDR3 is TGCAGTGCTCTAGGGGACACTGAAGCTTTCTTT. Residues: CSALGDTEAFF.

This chain uses TRBV30 with TRBJ2-3, with 8 bases identical to TRBD2. CDR3 length: 18 residues. With V trimmed by 1 base and J by 1 base, 13 bases remained unmatched. The germline V gene encodes CDR1 GTSNPN and CDR2 SVGIG (reference sequence). CDR3 amino acids: CAWSAYGGDFRGTDTQYF. The CDR3 DNA reads TGTGCCTGGAGTGCGTACGGGGGGGACTTCCGGGGCACAGATACGCAGTATTTT.

V gene TRBV5-1 combines with J gene TRBJ2-3; D is perhaps TRBD1 (6 bases). Germline CDR1 is SGHRS and CDR2 is YFSETQ. V lost 2 bases and J 1 base, leaving 8 bases between the germline ends. The CDR3 is made up of 14 amino acids. In DNA form, the CDR3 reads TGCGCCAGCAGCTTTGCAGGGGGCACAGATACGCAGTATTTT. It translates to CASSFAGGTDTQYF.

Only one count was recorded for this clone. V is TRBV9 and J is TRBJ1-2; TRBD1 might be the D (6 bases). The V end was cut by 2 bases, the J end by 7 bases, with 12 bases between. This CDR3 is 13 amino acids long. CDR1 is SGDLS, CDR2 YYNGEE, per germline. The chain's CDR3 is CASSVVGAVGYTF. The CDR3 DNA is TGTGCCAGCAGCGTGGTGGGGGCCGTTGGCTACACCTTC. Based on the CDR3 plus reference TRBV9 and TRBJ1-2, the full variable domain is DSGVTQTPKHLITATGQRVTLRCSPRSGDLSVYWYQQSLDQGLQFLIQYYNGEERAKGNILERFSAQQFPDLHSELNLSSLELGDSALYFCASSVVGAVGYTFGSGTRLTVV.

The chain joins TRBV9 to TRBJ1-5; D might be TRBD1 (5 bases). With 6 bases removed from V and 3 bases from J, the gap between germline ends came to 16 bases. Germline CDR1 is SGDLS and CDR2 is YYNGEE. This CDR3 is built from 15 residues. CDR3 coding DNA: TGTGCCAGCACCCTTGCCGATGGGGCCAATCAGCCCCAGCATTTT. It is translated as CASTLADGANQPQHF.

V is TRBV4-2 and J is TRBJ2-1, with TRBD2 matching 10 bases. V dropped 3 bases and J dropped 10; count of bases not matched to a gene: 15. CDR1 and CDR2 (germline): LGHNA, YNFKEQ. This CDR3 has 17 residues. The CDR3 loop is CASSQTIPASGRGEQFF. The CDR3 nucleotides are TGTGCCAGCAGCCAGACCATCCCCGCTAGCGGGAGAGGCGAGCAGTTCTTC.

The chain combines TRBV6-1 with TRBJ1-1; maybe TRBD1 (5 bases). CDR1 MNHNS and CDR2 SASEGT come from the germline V gene. V was shortened by 6 bases and J by 7 bases, with 21 bases between the two germline ends. The CDR3 sequence is 15 residues long. The CDR3 bases are TGTGCCAGCAGCGGGGGATTGGGGACCCTCGGTGAAGCTTTCTTT. It codes for CASSGGLGTLGEAFF.

Here the CDR3 reads CASSPFNEKLFF. The CDR3 region has the DNA TGTGCCAGCAGTCCTTTTAATGAAAAACTGTTTTTT. The chain links TRBV28 to TRBJ1-4; D is unclear. This CDR3 region has 12 residues. CDR1 is MDHEN and CDR2 is SYDVKM in the germline V gene. Between the trimmed V and J ends, which lost 5 bases and 4 bases, there was a span of 5 bases.

V usage is TRBV5-6 and J usage is TRBJ1-2; TRBD1 might be the D (5 bases). The CDR3 length is 17 residues. Germline V lookup: CDR1 SGHDT, CDR2 YYEEEE. The germline V and J ends were trimmed by 0 bases and 3 bases, with 18 bases remaining between them. Here the CDR3 DNA reads TGTGCCAGCAGCTTGGGTTGGAGGGGCGTCGCGGACTATGGCTACACCTTC. The encoded protein is CASSLGWRGVADYGYTF.

The V call is TRBV28, the J call TRBJ2-3, with 7 bases matching TRBD2. Trimming took 3 bases from V and 2 from J; bases not matched to a gene: 5. This CDR3 is built from 15 residues. Germline values: CDR1 MDHEN, CDR2 SYDVKM. The CDR3 sequence is CASSFRGRATDTQYF. In DNA, the CDR3 is TGTGCCAGCAGTTTCAGAGGGAGGGCCACAGATACGCAGTATTTT.

The chain carries TRBV28 and TRBJ2-2; D gene ambiguous. The CDR3 sequence is 16 residues long. V dropped 6 bases and J dropped 0 bases, with 14 bases sitting between them. CDR1 is MDHEN and CDR2 is SYDVKM in the germline V gene. CDR3 protein: CASSSDLVPNTGELFF. CDR3 in DNA: TGTGCCAGCAGCTCCGACCTAGTCCCGAACACCGGGGAGCTGTTTTTT.

The rearrangement links TRBV6-1 to TRBJ1-2, with D unclear. Between the trimmed V and J ends, which lost 3 bases and 0 bases, there was a span of 5 bases. This CDR3 contains 13 residues. Germline-derived CDR1 and CDR2 are MNHNS and SASEGT. CDR3 DNA: TGTGCCAGCAGTGACACGGCTAACTATGGCTACACCTTC. Protein: CASSDTANYGYTF.

The chain employs TRBV6-5 and TRBJ1-5; the D gene is possibly TRBD1 (5 bases). The CDR3 is 16 residues long. Germline CDR1 is MNHEY and CDR2 is SVGAGI. V was trimmed by 0 bases and J by 7 bases, leaving 16 bases between them. The CDR3 is CASSYSRPLGRQPQHF. The DNA of the CDR3 is TGTGCCAGCAGTTACTCGAGACCCCTGGGGCGGCAGCCCCAGCATTTT.

This chain links TRBV4-1 with TRBJ2-2; the match to TRBD1 covers 11 bases. The CDR3 spans 18 residues. Per the germline V gene, CDR1 is MGHRA and CDR2 is YSYEKL. J was trimmed by 3 bases and V by 2 bases; bases with no gene match: 8. The CDR3 bases are TGCGCCAGCAGCCAAACAGATGGGACAGGGGGTTACACCGGGGAGCTGTTTTTT. Protein sequence: CASSQTDGTGGYTGELFF.

The chain combines TRBV19 with TRBJ2-7; D possibly matches TRBD1 or TRBD2 (10 bases each). Trimming took 9 bases from V and 5 from J, leaving 29 bases between them. The germline V gene encodes CDR1 LNHDA and CDR2 SQIVND (reference sequence). The CDR3 runs to 17 residues. The CDR3 loop reads CASSTGGAAGGLHEQYF. Here the CDR3 DNA reads TGTGCCAGCTCGACAGGGGGCGCAGCGGGAGGGCTCCACGAGCAGTACTTC.

The V and J genes are TRBV2 and TRBJ2-3; 9 positions match TRBD1. The CDR3 is made up of 15 amino acids. CDR1 SNHLY and CDR2 FYNNEI come from the germline V gene. V trimming: 7 bases; J trimming: 4 bases; junction bases outside the gene matches: 9. In nucleotides, the CDR3 is TGTGCCAGCACCCCTCCGGGACAGGGACCAGATACGCAGTATTTT. Translation: CASTPPGQGPDTQYF.

The genes are TRBV30 and TRBJ1-5; D remains unclear. V was pared by 0 bases and J by 6 bases, with 12 bases between. CDR1 GTSNPN and CDR2 SVGIG come from the germline V gene (reference sequence). The CDR3 consists of 14 residues. CDR3 amino acids: CAWSVGGIRQPQHF. CDR3 DNA sequence: TGTGCCTGGAGTGTAGGAGGGATTCGTCAGCCCCAGCATTTT.

This rearrangement joins TRBV2 to TRBJ2-1; 11 positions match TRBD2. The CDR3 covers 13 residues. The V and J ends lost 11 bases and 4 bases, in that order; junction bases with no gene match: 4. Germline loops: CDR1 SNHLY, CDR2 FYNNEI. CDR3 DNA: TGTGCCGGAGGGACTAGCGGTTACAATGAGCAGTTCTTC. Protein sequence: CAGGTSGYNEQFF.

The chain is built from TRBV19 and TRBJ1-2; no clear D. Germline-derived CDR1 and CDR2 are LNHDA and SQIVND (reference sequence). The germline V and J ends were trimmed by 5 bases and 8 bases, with 12 bases remaining between them. This CDR3 is 12 amino acids long. The CDR3 nucleotides are TGTGCCAGTAGTTGGTCTGGGGAGGGCTACACCTTC. Protein product: CASSWSGEGYTF.

This chain joins TRBV10-3 and TRBJ1-1, with D perhaps matching TRBD1 (5 bases). V was trimmed by 2 bases and J by 1 base, leaving 8 bases between them. Germline V gene lookup returns CDR1 ENHRY and CDR2 SYGVKD. This CDR3 region has 14 residues. The CDR3 DNA reads as TGTGCCATCAGTGAGCGCGGGGGGAACACTGAAGCTTTCTTT. This translates into CAISERGGNTEAFF.